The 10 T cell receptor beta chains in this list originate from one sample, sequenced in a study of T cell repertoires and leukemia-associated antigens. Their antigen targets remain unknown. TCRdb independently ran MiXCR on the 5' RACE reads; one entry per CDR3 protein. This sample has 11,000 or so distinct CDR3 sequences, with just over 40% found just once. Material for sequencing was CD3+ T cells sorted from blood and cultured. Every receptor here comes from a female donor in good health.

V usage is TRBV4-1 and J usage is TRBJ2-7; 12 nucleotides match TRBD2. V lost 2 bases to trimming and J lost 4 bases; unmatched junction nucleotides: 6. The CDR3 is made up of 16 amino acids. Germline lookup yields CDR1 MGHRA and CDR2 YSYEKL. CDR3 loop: CASSQPSGRALYEQYF. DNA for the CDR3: TGCGCCAGCAGCCAACCTAGCGGGAGGGCTTTGTACGAGCAGTACTTC.

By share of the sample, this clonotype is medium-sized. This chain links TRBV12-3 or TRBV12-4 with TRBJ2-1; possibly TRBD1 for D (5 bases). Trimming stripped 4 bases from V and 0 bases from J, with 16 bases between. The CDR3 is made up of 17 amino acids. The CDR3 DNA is TGTGCCAGCAGTTCCCCTCAGACAGTTACCTCCTACAATGAGCAGTTCTTC. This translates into CASSSPQTVTSYNEQFF.

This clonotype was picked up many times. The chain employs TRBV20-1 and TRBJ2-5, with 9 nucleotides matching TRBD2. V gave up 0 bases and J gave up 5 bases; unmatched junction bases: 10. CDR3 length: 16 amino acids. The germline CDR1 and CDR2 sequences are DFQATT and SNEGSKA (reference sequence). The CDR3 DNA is TGCAGTGCTAGAGATCGATGGCGGGAGGGGAAGGAGACCCAGTACTTC. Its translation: CSARDRWREGKETQYF.

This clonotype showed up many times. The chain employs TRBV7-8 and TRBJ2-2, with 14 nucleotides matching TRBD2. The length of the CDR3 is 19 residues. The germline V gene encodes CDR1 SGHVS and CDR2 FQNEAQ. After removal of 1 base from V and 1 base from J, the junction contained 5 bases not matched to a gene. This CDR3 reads CASSLVRTSGRLNTGELFF. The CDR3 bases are TGTGCCAGCAGCTTAGTCAGGACTAGCGGGAGGCTGAACACCGGGGAGCTGTTTTTT.

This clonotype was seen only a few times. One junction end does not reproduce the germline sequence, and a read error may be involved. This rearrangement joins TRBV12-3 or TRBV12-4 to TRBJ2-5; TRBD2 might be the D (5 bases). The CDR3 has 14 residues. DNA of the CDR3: TGTGCCTGCAGTTTGGGCGGGTACCAAGAGGCCCAGTACTTC. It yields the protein CACSLGGYQEAQYF.

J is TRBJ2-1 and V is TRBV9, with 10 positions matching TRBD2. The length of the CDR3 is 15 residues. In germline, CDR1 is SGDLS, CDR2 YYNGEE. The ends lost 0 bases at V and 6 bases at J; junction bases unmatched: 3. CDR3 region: CASSVVAGGSNEQFF. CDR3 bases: TGTGCCAGCAGCGTAGTAGCGGGAGGATCCAATGAGCAGTTCTTC.

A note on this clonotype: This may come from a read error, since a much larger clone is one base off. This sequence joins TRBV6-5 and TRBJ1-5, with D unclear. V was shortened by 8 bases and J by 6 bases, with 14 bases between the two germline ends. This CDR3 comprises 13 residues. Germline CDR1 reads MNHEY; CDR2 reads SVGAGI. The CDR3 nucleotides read TGTGCCAGCGAAAATGGGTGCAGTCAGCCCCAGCATTTT. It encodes CASENGCSQPQHF.

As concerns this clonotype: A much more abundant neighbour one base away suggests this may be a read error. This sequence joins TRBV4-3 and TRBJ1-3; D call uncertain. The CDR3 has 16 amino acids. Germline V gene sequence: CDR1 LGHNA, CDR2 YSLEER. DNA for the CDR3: TGCGCCAGCAGCCAAGATATGGCAGGCACTGGAAACATCATATATTTT. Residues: CASSQDMAGTGNIIYF.

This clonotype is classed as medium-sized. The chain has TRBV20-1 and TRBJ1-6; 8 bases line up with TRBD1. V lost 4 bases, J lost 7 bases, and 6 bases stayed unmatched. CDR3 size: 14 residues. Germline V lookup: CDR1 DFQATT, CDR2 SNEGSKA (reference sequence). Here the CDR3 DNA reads TGCAGTGCTACCCGACAGGGGATGAATTCACCCCTCCACTTT. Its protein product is CSATRQGMNSPLHF.

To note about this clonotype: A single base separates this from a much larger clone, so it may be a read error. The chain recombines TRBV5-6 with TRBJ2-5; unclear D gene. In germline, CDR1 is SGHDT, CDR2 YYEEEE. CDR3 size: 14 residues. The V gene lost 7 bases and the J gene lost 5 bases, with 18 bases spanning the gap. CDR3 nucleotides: TGTGCCAGCGGCCCTCTGGCTATTGTGGAGACCCAGTACTTC. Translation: CASGPLAIVETQYF.